This T cell receptor beta chain was captured by sequencing in a study of cytomegalovirus exposure and HLA in healthy donors. Study-wide results and caveats: In a later analysis, specific HLA alleles were associated with 15,000 to 20,000 TCR beta sequences at a 0.05 false discovery rate. The study put some 150 TCR beta chains on its list as cytomegalovirus-associated. Based on reports, TCR beta sequences accurately predicted HLA-A and HLA-B alleles for most subjects.

At collection, donors were nominally healthy, but unrecorded immune exposures were probable. The PCR was carried out with 60 Vbeta primers and 13 Jbeta primers. The repertoire was sequenced with immunoSEQ multiplex PCR; TCRdb's copy has only in-frame clones and lacks some. The repertoire consists of roughly 100,000 clones, with around four fifths occurring once and the leading ten covering under 4.5%. In the case of this clone: Its antigen is unknown.

With 4 bases removed from V and 5 bases from J, the gap between germline ends came to 13 bases. CDR1 is SGHRS, CDR2 YFSETQ, per germline. The CDR3 sequence is 15 residues long. The chain employs TRBV5-1 and TRBJ1-6; D gene ambiguous. This receptor was identified in a female donor in good health and CMV-seropositive. The sample comprised PBMCs. The CDR3 reads CASSDLRADNSPLHF. The CDR3 DNA is TGCGCCAGCAGCGATCTGCGGGCTGATAATTCACCCCTCCACTTT.